This T cell receptor beta chain was profiled in a study of T cell responses to AZD1222 COVID-19 vaccine. The length of the CDR3 is 14 residues. V was cut by 5 bases and J by 8 bases, with 13 bases left in between. CDR1 is SGHTA and CDR2 is FQGNSA in the germline V gene. The table came from immunoSEQ multiplex PCR; TCRdb's copy has only in-frame clones and leaves some out. The table includes more than 85,000 clones, 88% detected once. The sequence derives from an adult in good health. The chain links TRBV7-2 to TRBJ1-6; D possibly corresponds to TRBD1 (6 bases). The source was peripheral blood, collected on day 0 of AZD1222 vaccination. The CDR3 spells CASSRTGADSPLHF. The CDR3 bases are TGTGCCAGCAGCCGGACGGGGGCGGATTCACCCCTCCACTTT.